Listed here is a single T cell receptor beta chain. The data stem from a study of blood T cell repertoires in COVID-19. Across the whole study: Sources were T cells, B-cell-depleted T cells, or PBMCs; the material itself was cDNA or gDNA.

Grouping used clinical history reported by participants in a survey and questionnaire. The recovered donors of Cohort 3 showed two negative PCRs, clearance, or symptom resolution. Source study methods: Amplification of reference gene primers provided the estimated nucleated cell counts. Assay: immunoSEQ multiplex PCR; the TCRdb copy retains only in-frame clones and omits some. Clone size and V and J calls were adopted from that table, with D and trimming inferred from the DNA. In the table there are 150,000 to 200,000 clones, about four fifths of which are singletons. Germline V gene lookup returns CDR1 MNHEY and CDR2 SVGAGI. Trimming shortened V by 6 bases and J by 8 bases, and 11 bases separated the two germline ends. The CDR3 is 13 residues long.

This clonotype originated in a man aged 50 to 60 who had recovered from COVID-19. The V gene is TRBV6-5, the J gene TRBJ1-6; D ambiguous. What was sequenced was PBMCs or T cells enriched from blood (not recorded which). DNA for the CDR3: TGTGCCAGCAGCCCGGGAGGGTATTCACCCCTCCACTTT. Protein product: CASSPGGYSPLHF.